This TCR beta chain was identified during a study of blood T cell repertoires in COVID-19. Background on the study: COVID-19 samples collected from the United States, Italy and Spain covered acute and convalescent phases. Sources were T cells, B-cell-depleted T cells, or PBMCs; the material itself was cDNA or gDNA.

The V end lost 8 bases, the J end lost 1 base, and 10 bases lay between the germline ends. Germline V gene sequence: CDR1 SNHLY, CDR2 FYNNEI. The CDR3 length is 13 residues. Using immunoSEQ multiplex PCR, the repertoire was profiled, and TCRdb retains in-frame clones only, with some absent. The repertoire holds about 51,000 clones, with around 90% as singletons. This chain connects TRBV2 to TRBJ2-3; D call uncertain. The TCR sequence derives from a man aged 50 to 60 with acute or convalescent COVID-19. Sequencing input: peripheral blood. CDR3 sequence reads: CASVLLGTDTQYF. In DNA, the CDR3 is TGTGCCAGCGTGCTTCTAGGCACAGATACGCAGTATTTT.